The 8 T cell receptor beta chains reported below all come from one sample, sequenced in a study of neoadjuvant anti-PD-1 for oral cavity cancer. Measured with immunoSEQ multiplex PCR; TCRdb has only the in-frame clones, and not every one. The sample has tens of thousands of clones, roughly four fifths seen once; the top ten hold 2.5% to 3.5%. The sample was PBMCs, taken before nivolumab (anti-PD-1) treatment. The source of these receptors is a person aged 40-85 years with oral cavity squamous cell carcinoma.

V is TRBV9 and J is TRBJ2-5, with TRBD1 matching over 7 bases. This CDR3 is built from 14 residues. V was clipped by 2 bases and J by 1 base; unmatched bases: 2. Germline CDR1 and CDR2: SGDLS and YYNGEE. The CDR3 sequence: CASSVRDSQETQYF. The CDR3 DNA reads as TGTGCCAGCAGCGTTAGGGACAGCCAAGAGACCCAGTACTTC.

The rearrangement links TRBV9 to TRBJ1-3; tentative D call: TRBD1 (5 bases). CDR3 size: 15 residues. The V and J ends lost 1 base and 0 bases respectively, with 8 bases between them. Germline CDR1 reads SGDLS; CDR2 reads YYNGEE. CDR3 amino acids: CASSVSGLSGNTIYF. DNA for the CDR3: TGTGCCAGCAGCGTATCGGGGCTCTCTGGAAACACCATATATTTT.

The V and J genes are TRBV19 and TRBJ1-5, with TRBD1 as a possible D gene (6 bases). Germline lookup yields CDR1 LNHDA and CDR2 SQIVND (reference sequence). The V and J ends lost 5 bases and 7 bases respectively, with 15 bases between them. The CDR3 loop spans 14 amino acids. CDR3 protein: CASSVEAGVQPQHF. CDR3 coding DNA: TGTGCCAGTAGTGTCGAGGCAGGGGTACAGCCCCAGCATTTT.

DNA for the CDR3: TGCAGCGTTCAAAACAGGGGCAGGGGTGAAACAGATACGCAGTATTTT. Its protein is CSVQNRGRGETDTQYF. The chain is built from TRBV29-1 and TRBJ2-3; 7 bases are a match to TRBD1. CDR1 is SQVTM and CDR2 is ANQGSEA in the germline V gene. The CDR3 contains 16 residues. The junction had 14 bases not matched to a gene; V was cut back by 5 bases and J by 3 bases.

This chain joins TRBV7-8 and TRBJ1-1; D call uncertain. This CDR3 has 13 amino acids. Germline values: CDR1 SGHVS, CDR2 FQNEAQ. Trimming pared 3 bases from V and 6 bases from J, leaving 11 bases between. As DNA, the CDR3 is TGTGCCAGCAGCTTTCGGCCCGACGCTGAAGCTTTCTTT. It codes for CASSFRPDAEAFF.

This clone has more than one count but fewer than ten. The J gene is TRBJ1-4, the V gene TRBV2; D remains ambiguous. V lost 7 bases and J 8 bases, leaving 11 bases between the germline ends. This CDR3 contains 12 residues. The V gene's germline CDR1 is SNHLY and CDR2 FYNNEI. CDR3 in DNA: TGTGCCAGCAATGGAGGTTGGGAAAAACTGTTTTTT. Protein sequence: CASNGGWEKLFF.

The chain combines TRBV11-2 with TRBJ1-2, with D perhaps matching TRBD1 (6 bases). The CDR3 is made up of 16 amino acids. V was clipped by 5 bases and J by 6 bases, with 22 bases between them. The germline CDR1 and CDR2 sequences are SGHAT and FQNNGV. CDR3 bases: TGTGCCAGCAGCCGGCGGGGGGGCGCGGAACAAGATGGCTACACCTTC. Translating gives CASSRRGGAEQDGYTF.

The chain is built from TRBV30 and TRBJ1-3, with D maybe TRBD1 (6 bases). V was cut by 5 bases and J by 0 bases, with 11 bases left in between. Germline V gives CDR1 GTSNPN, CDR2 SVGIG (reference sequence). The CDR3 has 14 amino acids. For the CDR3, the DNA is TGTGCCTGGGGTAAACAGGGCTCTGGAAACACCATATATTTT. Translated, it gives CAWGKQGSGNTIYF.